This T cell receptor beta chain stems from a study of technical replicates of blood from several donors. Sequencing used immunoSEQ multiplex PCR; TCRdb keeps in-frame clones, though not all of them. The repertoire holds 100,000 or so clones, about 95% seen once, with 0.21% in the top ten. From germline, CDR1 is SGHRS and CDR2 YFSETQ. This CDR3 comprises 14 residues. The trim removed 4 bases at V and 3 bases at J, leaving 7 bases unmatched. The rearrangement uses TRBV5-1 and TRBJ2-7; TRBD1 matches at 7 bases. The source is a human donor in good health. The specimen was T cells isolated from PBMCs. Here the CDR3 reads CASSTGDSHYEQYF. The CDR3 coding sequence is TGCGCCAGCAGCACCGGGGACAGCCACTACGAGCAGTACTTC.